This is a list of T cell receptor beta chains from one sample in a study of T cells in Graves' hyperthyroidism and ophthalmopathy. MiXCR, run by TCRdb on the multiplex PCR reads, gives a single entry per CDR3 protein. The sample shows about 590,000 distinct CDR3 sequences, about a sixth of them seen only once. The specimen sequenced was blood. Receptors originate from a woman aged 30 to 39 with Graves' hyperthyroidism. Each CDR3 is given with its conserved first and last residue. The order of the fields is J gene, V gene, clone size, D gene, CDR3 protein, CDR3 DNA. A D gene is named only where the DNA matches it firmly. Clone size is given for some rows only: seen once, a few or many times, or a class if the clone is expanded.

j_call: TRBJ2-5
v_call: TRBV24-1
clone_size: -
d_call: -
cdr3_aa: CATSDFGSSQETQYF
cdr3_nt: TGTGCCACCAGTGATTTCGGGTCTTCACAAGAGACCCAGTACTTC

j_call: TRBJ1-2
v_call: TRBV28
clone_size: many
d_call: -
cdr3_aa: CASSSPDLASGGYTF
cdr3_nt: TGTGCCAGCAGTTCTCCGGACCTCGCCAGCGGCGGCTACACCTTC

j_call: TRBJ2-7
v_call: TRBV20-1
clone_size: few
d_call: TRBD2
cdr3_aa: CSARDYGAGEGEQYF
cdr3_nt: TGCAGTGCTAGAGATTATGGAGCGGGAGAAGGCGAGCAGTACTTC

j_call: TRBJ2-7
v_call: TRBV14
clone_size: many
d_call: TRBD1
cdr3_aa: CASSQGQGPSYEQYF
cdr3_nt: TGTGCCAGCAGCCAAGGACAGGGTCCCTCCTACGAGCAGTACTTC

j_call: TRBJ2-2
v_call: TRBV3-1
clone_size: many
d_call: TRBD1
cdr3_aa: CASRHTTGGTGELFF
cdr3_nt: TGTGCCAGCAGACATACTACAGGGGGCACCGGGGAGCTGTTTTTT

j_call: TRBJ2-7
v_call: TRBV2
clone_size: many
d_call: TRBD1
cdr3_aa: CASSETAQGQDEQYF
cdr3_nt: TGTGCCAGCAGTGAAACGGCACAGGGACAGGACGAGCAGTACTTC

j_call: TRBJ2-1
v_call: TRBV29-1
clone_size: few
d_call: -
cdr3_aa: CSGDISNEQFF
cdr3_nt: TGCAGCGGGGACATTTCGAATGAGCAGTTCTTC

j_call: TRBJ2-2
v_call: TRBV19
clone_size: few
d_call: TRBD2
cdr3_aa: CASSIPHSTSTSGTGELFF
cdr3_nt: TGTGCCAGTAGTATACCCCACTCGACTTCGACTAGCGGGACCGGAGAGCTGTTTTTT

j_call: TRBJ2-3
v_call: TRBV18
clone_size: many
d_call: TRBD1
cdr3_aa: CASSPSRGPTDTQYF
cdr3_nt: TGTGCCAGCTCACCGTCTAGGGGGCCCACAGATACGCAGTATTTT

j_call: TRBJ1-5
v_call: TRBV30
clone_size: -
d_call: -
cdr3_aa: CAWSASADSYSNQPQHF
cdr3_nt: TGTGCCTGGAGTGCCTCCGCGGACAGCTATAGCAATCAGCCCCAGCATTTT

j_call: TRBJ2-7
v_call: TRBV6-6
clone_size: many
d_call: TRBD2
cdr3_aa: CASSYLWLADSYEQYF
cdr3_nt: TGTGCCAGCAGTTACCTTTGGCTAGCGGACTCCTACGAGCAGTACTTC

j_call: TRBJ2-2
v_call: TRBV10-1
clone_size: many
d_call: TRBD2
cdr3_aa: CASSPGGNTGELFF
cdr3_nt: TGCGCCAGCAGTCCGGGAGGGAACACCGGGGAGCTGTTTTTT

j_call: TRBJ2-7
v_call: TRBV18
clone_size: many
d_call: -
cdr3_aa: CASSPRDGSSYEQYF
cdr3_nt: TGTGCCAGCTCACCACGAGATGGGTCCTCCTACGAGCAGTACTTC

j_call: TRBJ1-5
v_call: TRBV28
clone_size: many
d_call: -
cdr3_aa: CASRSGGDQPQHF
cdr3_nt: TGTGCCAGTAGGTCGGGAGGGGATCAGCCCCAGCATTTT

j_call: TRBJ2-7
v_call: TRBV5-6
clone_size: -
d_call: TRBD2
cdr3_aa: CASSLVPGLASHEQYF
cdr3_nt: TGTGCCAGCAGCTTGGTTCCGGGACTAGCGTCTCACGAGCAGTACTTC

j_call: TRBJ2-3
v_call: TRBV3-1
clone_size: many
d_call: -
cdr3_aa: CASSQQGLTDTQYF
cdr3_nt: TGTGCCAGCAGCCAACAAGGGTTGACAGATACGCAGTATTTT

j_call: TRBJ1-4
v_call: TRBV3-1
clone_size: many
d_call: TRBD1
cdr3_aa: CASSFRTGNEKLFF
cdr3_nt: TGTGCCAGCAGTTTTAGGACAGGGAATGAAAAACTGTTTTTT

j_call: TRBJ2-6
v_call: TRBV28
clone_size: -
d_call: -
cdr3_aa: CASRERDINGGANVLTF
cdr3_nt: TGTGCCAGCAGGGAGCGGGACATCAACGGAGGGGCCAACGTCCTGACTTTC

j_call: TRBJ2-6
v_call: TRBV28
clone_size: -
d_call: TRBD1
cdr3_aa: CASSLSSSDRRIHSGANVLTF
cdr3_nt: TGTGCCAGCAGTTTATCTTCCTCGGACAGGCGGATTCACTCTGGGGCCAACGTCCTGACTTTC

j_call: TRBJ2-3
v_call: TRBV27
clone_size: many
d_call: TRBD2
cdr3_aa: CASRGSGIVTDTQYF
cdr3_nt: TGTGCCAGCAGAGGGAGCGGGATAGTGACAGATACGCAGTATTTT

j_call: TRBJ2-5
v_call: TRBV5-1
clone_size: many
d_call: TRBD1
cdr3_aa: CASSLAGGQGQETQYF
cdr3_nt: TGCGCCAGCAGCTTGGCCGGTGGACAGGGACAAGAGACCCAGTACTTC

j_call: TRBJ2-3
v_call: TRBV6-6
clone_size: -
d_call: TRBD2
cdr3_aa: CASSLSGGGLGYF
cdr3_nt: TGTGCCAGCAGCCTATCCGGGGGGGGCCTGGGGTATTTT

j_call: TRBJ2-1
v_call: TRBV7-8
clone_size: many
d_call: TRBD2
cdr3_aa: CASSLLAIDEQFF
cdr3_nt: TGTGCCAGCAGCCTACTAGCGATTGATGAGCAGTTCTTC

j_call: TRBJ2-1
v_call: TRBV2
clone_size: many
d_call: -
cdr3_aa: CASRLGRVDNEQFF
cdr3_nt: TGTGCCAGCAGACTAGGGCGAGTGGACAATGAGCAGTTCTTC

j_call: TRBJ1-5
v_call: TRBV6-2/TRBV6-3
clone_size: many
d_call: TRBD1
cdr3_aa: CASSSAGTASRPQHF
cdr3_nt: TGTGCCAGCAGTTCCGCCGGGACAGCTTCAAGGCCCCAGCATTTT

j_call: TRBJ2-4
v_call: TRBV5-1
clone_size: many
d_call: TRBD1
cdr3_aa: CASSQGTGGSIQYF
cdr3_nt: TGCGCCAGCAGCCAAGGGACAGGGGGCAGCATTCAGTACTTC

j_call: TRBJ1-4
v_call: TRBV7-2
clone_size: many
d_call: -
cdr3_aa: CASSLRPGGTPEEKLFF
cdr3_nt: TGTGCCAGCAGCTTACGACCGGGCGGGACCCCTGAGGAAAAACTGTTTTTT

j_call: TRBJ2-3
v_call: TRBV7-9
clone_size: -
d_call: TRBD1
cdr3_aa: CASSLGGQTTDTQYF
cdr3_nt: TGTGCCAGCAGCTTAGGGGGACAGACCACAGATACGCAGTATTTT

j_call: TRBJ2-7
v_call: TRBV27
clone_size: many
d_call: TRBD2
cdr3_aa: CASSQKREGYEQYF
cdr3_nt: TGTGCCAGCAGTCAGAAGCGGGAGGGGTACGAGCAGTACTTC

j_call: TRBJ2-1
v_call: TRBV6-2/TRBV6-3
clone_size: many
d_call: -
cdr3_aa: CASKPHTGPREGQFF
cdr3_nt: TGTGCCAGTAAACCGCACACCGGGCCTCGAGAGGGCCAGTTCTTC

j_call: TRBJ1-2
v_call: TRBV6-5
clone_size: few
d_call: -
cdr3_aa: CASSYSVPGPNYGYTF
cdr3_nt: TGTGCCAGCAGTTACTCGGTCCCAGGCCCTAACTATGGCTACACCTTC

j_call: TRBJ2-7
v_call: TRBV18
clone_size: -
d_call: TRBD1
cdr3_aa: CASSPRQGVSYEQYF
cdr3_nt: TGTGCCAGCTCACCCCGACAGGGCGTCTCCTACGAGCAGTACTTC

j_call: TRBJ2-5
v_call: TRBV18
clone_size: few
d_call: -
cdr3_aa: CASSPVGNPETQYF
cdr3_nt: TGTGCCAGCTCACCTGTCGGGAACCCAGAGACCCAGTACTTC

j_call: TRBJ1-6
v_call: TRBV20-1
clone_size: few
d_call: -
cdr3_aa: CSAGQGSNNSPLHF
cdr3_nt: TGCAGTGCTGGCCAGGGCAGCAATAATTCACCCCTCCACTTT

j_call: TRBJ2-3
v_call: TRBV20-1
clone_size: few
d_call: TRBD2
cdr3_aa: CSAILAGDQIDTQYF
cdr3_nt: TGCAGTGCTATACTAGCGGGAGATCAAATTGATACGCAGTATTTT

j_call: TRBJ1-5
v_call: TRBV28
clone_size: -
d_call: TRBD1
cdr3_aa: CASSLMGTGDQPQHF
cdr3_nt: TGTGCCAGCAGTTTAATGGGGACAGGCGATCAGCCCCAGCATTTT

j_call: TRBJ1-1
v_call: TRBV19
clone_size: few
d_call: TRBD1
cdr3_aa: CASSIRGGAYMNTEAFF
cdr3_nt: TGTGCCAGTAGTATACGAGGGGGCGCGTACATGAACACTGAAGCTTTCTTT

j_call: TRBJ2-7
v_call: TRBV7-9
clone_size: -
d_call: -
cdr3_aa: CASSFGQTSYEQYF
cdr3_nt: TGTGCCAGCAGCTTTGGACAGACCTCCTACGAGCAGTACTTC

j_call: TRBJ2-3
v_call: TRBV29-1
clone_size: -
d_call: TRBD2
cdr3_aa: CSVEDLTSGRWNTQYF
cdr3_nt: TGCAGCGTTGAAGATCTAACTAGCGGGAGATGGAATACGCAGTATTTT

j_call: TRBJ2-1
v_call: TRBV20-1
clone_size: many
d_call: TRBD2
cdr3_aa: CSARGGLAGYQQWREQFF
cdr3_nt: TGCAGTGCTAGGGGGGGACTAGCGGGATACCAACAATGGCGTGAGCAGTTCTTC

j_call: TRBJ1-1
v_call: TRBV10-3
clone_size: few
d_call: TRBD1
cdr3_aa: CASSRTGFLLNTEAFF
cdr3_nt: TGTGCCAGCTCACGGACAGGGTTTCTTTTGAACACTGAAGCTTTCTTT

j_call: TRBJ1-3
v_call: TRBV7-6
clone_size: -
d_call: -
cdr3_aa: CASSLADGYSGNTIYF
cdr3_nt: TGTGCCAGCAGCTTAGCGGATGGCTACTCTGGAAACACCATATATTTT

j_call: TRBJ2-7
v_call: TRBV7-9
clone_size: many
d_call: -
cdr3_aa: CASSEGGTYEQYF
cdr3_nt: TGTGCCAGCAGCGAAGGAGGAACCTACGAGCAGTACTTC

j_call: TRBJ2-7
v_call: TRBV28
clone_size: many
d_call: TRBD1
cdr3_aa: CASSLYLGQGYEQYF
cdr3_nt: TGTGCCAGCAGTTTATACCTAGGACAGGGTTACGAGCAGTACTTC